A selection of T cell receptor beta chains follows, all from one sample in a study of cytomegalovirus exposure and HLA in healthy donors. The protocol was immunoSEQ multiplex PCR, while the TCRdb copy is restricted to in-frame clones and leaves out a portion. The sample records about 160,000 clones, roughly 83% being singletons. Sample: PBMCs. Source of these receptors: a human donor in good health. CDR3s include the opening cysteine and the closing phenylalanine or tryptophan. D genes are given only for firm matches. Clone size is given for some rows only: seen once, a few or many times, or a class if the clone is expanded.

CDR3 protein: CASSWTAEGNEAFF
CDR3 DNA: TGCGCCAGCAGCTGGACAGCAGAGGGAAATGAAGCTTTCTTT
V gene: TRBV5-1
clone size: -
D gene: -
CDR3 length: 14
J gene: TRBJ1-1

CDR3 protein: CASSQIQEAYEQYF
CDR3 DNA: TGCGCCAGCAGTCAGATACAGGAAGCCTACGAGCAGTACTTC
V gene: TRBV23-1
clone size: -
D gene: -
CDR3 length: 14
J gene: TRBJ2-7

CDR3 protein: CASSLATAGPYEQYF
CDR3 DNA: TGTGCCAGCAGCTTAGCGACAGCAGGGCCCTACGAGCAGTACTTC
V gene: TRBV7-6
clone size: -
D gene: -
CDR3 length: 15
J gene: TRBJ2-7

CDR3 protein: CATSRDFIAGSLHEQFF
CDR3 DNA: TGTGCCACCAGCAGAGATTTCATTGCGGGTTCCTTGCATGAGCAGTTCTTC
V gene: TRBV15
clone size: -
D gene: -
CDR3 length: 17
J gene: TRBJ2-1

CDR3 protein: CASSLLRGTSAGELFF
CDR3 DNA: TGTGCCAGCAGTTTATTAAGAGGGACTTCGGCCGGGGAGCTGTTTTTT
V gene: TRBV27
clone size: -
D gene: -
CDR3 length: 16
J gene: TRBJ2-2

CDR3 protein: CASKDRVSEQYF
CDR3 DNA: TGTGCCAGCAAGGACAGGGTCTCCGAGCAGTACTTC
V gene: TRBV6-5
clone size: few
D gene: TRBD1
CDR3 length: 12
J gene: TRBJ2-7

CDR3 protein: CAILHRDFTDTQYF
CDR3 DNA: TGTGCCATCCTTCACCGGGACTTCACAGATACGCAGTATTTT
V gene: TRBV6-1
clone size: -
D gene: -
CDR3 length: 14
J gene: TRBJ2-3

CDR3 protein: CASRPRTVGNTIYF
CDR3 DNA: TGTGCCAGCAGGCCCAGGACAGTAGGAAACACCATATATTTT
V gene: TRBV2
clone size: -
D gene: -
CDR3 length: 14
J gene: TRBJ1-3

CDR3 protein: CATSREGGGAYEQYF
CDR3 DNA: TGTGCCACCAGCAGAGAGGGCGGGGGCGCTTACGAGCAGTACTTC
V gene: TRBV15
clone size: few
D gene: -
CDR3 length: 15
J gene: TRBJ2-7

CDR3 protein: CASSLGSVAGALKTQYF
CDR3 DNA: TGTGCCAGCAGCTTAGGGTCGGTAGCGGGAGCGCTAAAGACCCAGTACTTC
V gene: TRBV7-2
clone size: -
D gene: TRBD2
CDR3 length: 17
J gene: TRBJ2-5

CDR3 protein: CASSTGDGYGYTF
CDR3 DNA: TGTGCCAGCAGCACTGGAGACGGTTATGGCTACACCTTC
V gene: TRBV11-2
clone size: -
D gene: -
CDR3 length: 13
J gene: TRBJ1-2

CDR3 protein: CAWGDVSEAFF
CDR3 DNA: TGTGCCTGGGGAGACGTTTCCGAGGCTTTCTTT
V gene: TRBV30
clone size: few
D gene: -
CDR3 length: 11
J gene: TRBJ1-1

CDR3 protein: CASALGQGLYGYTF
CDR3 DNA: TGTGCCAGCGCCCTCGGACAGGGACTATATGGCTACACCTTC
V gene: TRBV6-5
clone size: -
D gene: TRBD1
CDR3 length: 14
J gene: TRBJ1-2

CDR3 protein: CASSENPLAGPQFF
CDR3 DNA: TGTGCCAGCAGTGAAAACCCCCTAGCGGGACCGCAGTTCTTC
V gene: TRBV6-1
clone size: -
D gene: TRBD2
CDR3 length: 14
J gene: TRBJ2-1

CDR3 protein: CASSPLPLSGRAGGANVLTF
CDR3 DNA: TGTGCCAGCAGCCCGCTTCCTCTTAGCGGGAGGGCCGGTGGGGCCAACGTCCTGACTTTC
V gene: TRBV7-3
clone size: -
D gene: TRBD2
CDR3 length: 20
J gene: TRBJ2-6

CDR3 protein: CSVETSTDTQYF
CDR3 DNA: TGCAGCGTTGAGACTTCCACAGATACGCAGTATTTT
V gene: TRBV29-1
clone size: -
D gene: -
CDR3 length: 12
J gene: TRBJ2-3

CDR3 protein: CASSSGTGSDTQYF
CDR3 DNA: TGTGCCAGCAGCTCCGGGACAGGGTCAGATACGCAGTATTTT
V gene: TRBV7-9
clone size: -
D gene: TRBD1
CDR3 length: 14
J gene: TRBJ2-3

CDR3 protein: CASSLMAGVGGELFF
CDR3 DNA: TGTGCCAGCAGCTTAATGGCAGGGGTTGGCGGGGAGCTGTTTTTT
V gene: TRBV11-3
clone size: -
D gene: -
CDR3 length: 15
J gene: TRBJ2-2

CDR3 protein: CASSLASLGDEQYF
CDR3 DNA: TGTGCCAGCAGCTTAGCTTCACTAGGCGACGAGCAGTACTTC
V gene: TRBV7-8
clone size: -
D gene: -
CDR3 length: 14
J gene: TRBJ2-7

CDR3 protein: CASSRATATNEKLFF
CDR3 DNA: TGTGCCAGCAGCCGCGCGACAGCAACTAATGAAAAACTGTTTTTT
V gene: TRBV7-2
clone size: -
D gene: -
CDR3 length: 15
J gene: TRBJ1-4

CDR3 protein: CASSLDSDNSPLHF
CDR3 DNA: TGTGCCAGCAGCCTGGACAGTGATAATTCACCCCTCCACTTT
V gene: TRBV5-8
clone size: -
D gene: -
CDR3 length: 14
J gene: TRBJ1-6

CDR3 protein: CASSPSGNSYNEQFF
CDR3 DNA: TGTGCCAGCAGCCCTAGCGGGAACTCCTACAATGAGCAGTTCTTC
V gene: TRBV11-2
clone size: -
D gene: TRBD2
CDR3 length: 15
J gene: TRBJ2-1

CDR3 protein: CASSPPGQGRDYGYTF
CDR3 DNA: TGCGCCAGCAGCCCGCCGGGACAGGGCAGAGACTATGGCTACACCTTC
V gene: TRBV5-1
clone size: few
D gene: TRBD1
CDR3 length: 16
J gene: TRBJ1-2

CDR3 protein: CASSSRGLQETQYF
CDR3 DNA: TGTGCCAGCAGCTCCAGGGGGCTTCAAGAGACCCAGTACTTC
V gene: TRBV7-9
clone size: -
D gene: TRBD1
CDR3 length: 14
J gene: TRBJ2-5

CDR3 protein: CASSLGTSTDTQYF
CDR3 DNA: TGTGCCAGCAGCTTAGGGACTAGCACAGATACGCAGTATTTT
V gene: TRBV7-9
clone size: -
D gene: -
CDR3 length: 14
J gene: TRBJ2-3

CDR3 protein: CASSPGINLNTEAFF
CDR3 DNA: TGTGCCAGCAGTCCAGGGATTAACCTGAACACTGAAGCTTTCTTT
V gene: TRBV25-1
clone size: -
D gene: -
CDR3 length: 15
J gene: TRBJ1-1

CDR3 protein: CASSEARISTYEQYF
CDR3 DNA: TGTGCCAGCAGTGAAGCGCGCATATCCACCTACGAGCAGTACTTC
V gene: TRBV6-1
clone size: once
D gene: -
CDR3 length: 15
J gene: TRBJ2-7

CDR3 protein: CASSIGTGVNQPQHF
CDR3 DNA: TGCGCCAGCAGCATAGGGACAGGGGTCAATCAGCCCCAGCATTTT
V gene: TRBV5-1
clone size: few
D gene: TRBD1
CDR3 length: 15
J gene: TRBJ1-5

CDR3 protein: CAISGSRDRDYNEQFF
CDR3 DNA: TGTGCCATCAGTGGGTCCAGAGACAGGGACTACAATGAGCAGTTCTTC
V gene: TRBV10-3
clone size: -
D gene: TRBD1
CDR3 length: 16
J gene: TRBJ2-1

CDR3 protein: CASIGVAGELFF
CDR3 DNA: TGTGCCAGCATAGGGGTGGCCGGGGAGCTGTTTTTT
V gene: TRBV28
clone size: -
D gene: -
CDR3 length: 12
J gene: TRBJ2-2

CDR3 protein: CAWSGGSPREQYF
CDR3 DNA: TGTGCCTGGAGTGGCGGCAGTCCGAGAGAGCAGTACTTC
V gene: TRBV30
clone size: -
D gene: -
CDR3 length: 13
J gene: TRBJ2-7

CDR3 protein: CASSGERTWNTIYF
CDR3 DNA: TGTGCCAGCAGCGGGGAGAGGACGTGGAACACCATATATTTT
V gene: TRBV9
clone size: -
D gene: -
CDR3 length: 14
J gene: TRBJ1-3

CDR3 protein: CASSVTVSTNTEAFF
CDR3 DNA: TGTGCCAGCAGTGTAACGGTCTCAACGAACACTGAAGCTTTCTTT
V gene: TRBV25-1
clone size: -
D gene: -
CDR3 length: 15
J gene: TRBJ1-1

CDR3 protein: CASSTGQGAIKAFF
CDR3 DNA: TGCGCCAGCAGCACAGGACAGGGGGCAATAAAAGCTTTCTTT
V gene: TRBV5-1
clone size: once
D gene: TRBD1
CDR3 length: 14
J gene: TRBJ1-1

CDR3 protein: CASSDGVNYGYTF
CDR3 DNA: TGCGCCAGCTCAGACGGGGTGAACTATGGCTACACCTTC
V gene: TRBV10-1
clone size: -
D gene: -
CDR3 length: 13
J gene: TRBJ1-2

CDR3 protein: CASSDSQGKDEKLFF
CDR3 DNA: TGTGCCAGCAGCGATTCCCAGGGGAAAGACGAAAAACTGTTTTTT
V gene: TRBV9
clone size: -
D gene: -
CDR3 length: 15
J gene: TRBJ1-4

CDR3 protein: CASSTLTIRTSGSFRETQYF
CDR3 DNA: TGTGCCAGCAGCACCCTCACGATAAGGACTAGCGGGAGTTTTCGGGAGACCCAGTACTTC
V gene: TRBV5-4
clone size: once
D gene: TRBD2
CDR3 length: 20
J gene: TRBJ2-5

CDR3 protein: CASSLQTGGLDTQYF
CDR3 DNA: TGTGCCAGCAGCTTGCAAACGGGGGGTCTTGATACGCAGTATTTT
V gene: TRBV5-4
clone size: -
D gene: TRBD2
CDR3 length: 15
J gene: TRBJ2-3

CDR3 protein: CASSTGDPTEAFF
CDR3 DNA: TGTGCCAGCAGTACAGGGGATCCCACTGAAGCTTTCTTT
V gene: TRBV28
clone size: few
D gene: TRBD1
CDR3 length: 13
J gene: TRBJ1-1

CDR3 protein: CASSWGTSAYEQYF
CDR3 DNA: TGCGCCAGCAGCTGGGGAACTAGCGCTTACGAGCAGTACTTC
V gene: TRBV5-1
clone size: once
D gene: TRBD2
CDR3 length: 14
J gene: TRBJ2-7

CDR3 protein: CASSSAVDTDTQYF
CDR3 DNA: TGTGCCAGCAGCTCAGCAGTAGACACAGATACGCAGTATTTT
V gene: TRBV7-9
clone size: -
D gene: -
CDR3 length: 14
J gene: TRBJ2-3

CDR3 protein: CASSTYREVNTEAFF
CDR3 DNA: TGTGCCAGCAGTACGTACAGGGAAGTGAACACTGAAGCTTTCTTT
V gene: TRBV6-6
clone size: -
D gene: -
CDR3 length: 15
J gene: TRBJ1-1

CDR3 protein: CASSPYGLAAAYEQYF
CDR3 DNA: TGTGCCAGTAGTCCGTACGGACTAGCGGCAGCCTACGAGCAGTACTTC
V gene: TRBV19
clone size: -
D gene: TRBD2
CDR3 length: 16
J gene: TRBJ2-7

CDR3 protein: CAIRGDSSSYEQYF
CDR3 DNA: TGTGCCATCAGGGGGGACAGTAGCTCCTACGAGCAGTACTTC
V gene: TRBV10-3
clone size: few
D gene: TRBD1
CDR3 length: 14
J gene: TRBJ2-7

CDR3 protein: CASSFLPSGSPLEQYF
CDR3 DNA: TGTGCCAGCAGTTTTTTACCTAGCGGGAGCCCCTTGGAGCAGTACTTC
V gene: TRBV5-4
clone size: -
D gene: TRBD2
CDR3 length: 16
J gene: TRBJ2-7

CDR3 protein: CASSYEPGGYEQYF
CDR3 DNA: TGTGCCAGCAGTTACGAACCAGGGGGCTACGAGCAGTACTTC
V gene: TRBV6-5
clone size: -
D gene: TRBD1
CDR3 length: 14
J gene: TRBJ2-7

CDR3 protein: CASSYSGELVAFF
CDR3 DNA: TGTGCCAGCAGTTATTCAGGGGAGTTGGTAGCTTTCTTT
V gene: TRBV6-5
clone size: -
D gene: -
CDR3 length: 13
J gene: TRBJ1-1

CDR3 protein: CASSGTELYGYTF
CDR3 DNA: TGTGCCAGCAGTGGGACAGAATTATATGGCTACACCTTC
V gene: TRBV2
clone size: -
D gene: -
CDR3 length: 13
J gene: TRBJ1-2

CDR3 protein: CASSKTSSGELFF
CDR3 DNA: TGTGCCAGCAGTAAGACTAGTTCCGGGGAGCTGTTTTTT
V gene: TRBV6-5
clone size: -
D gene: -
CDR3 length: 13
J gene: TRBJ2-2

CDR3 protein: CATSRDVGQGSYEQYF
CDR3 DNA: TGTGCCACCAGCAGAGATGTAGGACAGGGATCCTACGAGCAGTACTTC
V gene: TRBV15
clone size: -
D gene: TRBD1
CDR3 length: 16
J gene: TRBJ2-7

CDR3 protein: CASSISDWFNEQFF
CDR3 DNA: TGTGCCAGTAGTATATCTGACTGGTTCAATGAGCAGTTCTTC
V gene: TRBV19
clone size: few
D gene: -
CDR3 length: 14
J gene: TRBJ2-1

CDR3 protein: CASTGLAERSEQFF
CDR3 DNA: TGTGCCAGCACAGGACTAGCGGAGCGGAGTGAGCAGTTCTTC
V gene: TRBV28
clone size: -
D gene: TRBD2
CDR3 length: 14
J gene: TRBJ2-1

CDR3 protein: CASTQGSGTEAFF
CDR3 DNA: TGTGCCAGCACGCAGGGTTCAGGCACTGAAGCTTTCTTT
V gene: TRBV6-5
clone size: -
D gene: -
CDR3 length: 13
J gene: TRBJ1-1

CDR3 protein: CASSLDHRTYEQYF
CDR3 DNA: TGTGCCAGCAGCTTAGATCACAGGACCTACGAGCAGTACTTC
V gene: TRBV7-8
clone size: -
D gene: -
CDR3 length: 14
J gene: TRBJ2-7

CDR3 protein: CASSLGRGGLYEQYF
CDR3 DNA: TGTGCCAGCAGTTTGGGACGGGGGGGTCTCTACGAGCAGTACTTC
V gene: TRBV27
clone size: -
D gene: TRBD2
CDR3 length: 15
J gene: TRBJ2-7

CDR3 protein: CASSSRTGGTEAFF
CDR3 DNA: TGTGCCAGCAGCTCGCGGACAGGGGGCACTGAAGCTTTCTTT
V gene: TRBV7-6
clone size: -
D gene: TRBD1
CDR3 length: 14
J gene: TRBJ1-1

CDR3 protein: CASSPRTSGETQYF
CDR3 DNA: TGTGCCAGCAGTCCGAGGACTAGCGGCGAGACCCAGTACTTC
V gene: TRBV7-7
clone size: -
D gene: TRBD2
CDR3 length: 14
J gene: TRBJ2-5